This T cell receptor beta chain was observed in a study of cytomegalovirus exposure and HLA in healthy donors. Concerning this clone itself: The antigen is undetermined. This sample includes further DNA sequences coding for the same CDR3.

The PCR used 60 Vbeta and 13 Jbeta primers. The assay was immunoSEQ multiplex PCR, and TCRdb's table has in-frame clones only and misses some. In the table there are about 130,000 clones, 60% to 80% of which are singletons. CDR3 size: 14 residues. Germline V gene lookup returns CDR1 MNHEY and CDR2 SVGAGI. Trimming took 0 bases from V and 7 from J, leaving 12 bases between them. Overall study findings and caveats: Fewer N-insertions than the 666-donor mean were reportedly shown by an Asian-associated ancestry cluster in a later analysis. Reports indicate that TCR beta sequences accurately predicted the HLA-A and HLA-B alleles of most subjects.

The origin of this receptor is a man aged 50 to 60 in good health and CMV-seropositive. This sequence joins TRBV6-5 and TRBJ1-1; the D gene is possibly TRBD1 (5 bases). Sequencing used PBMCs. DNA for the CDR3: TGTGCCAGCAGTTACTCCGACAGAGAGTTTGAAGCTTTCTTT. Translated, it gives CASSYSDREFEAFF.